This T cell receptor (beta chain) was observed in a study of cytomegalovirus exposure and HLA in healthy donors (dated by TCRdb to the late 2010s). In the study overall: A later analysis indicated that the 95 to 150 validation repertoires were generated on the platform also employed for the 670 or so repertoires of the first cohort. The study aimed to test whether signatures of past pathogen exposure could be identified by cataloging public T cell receptors. Along with the approximately 700-subject first cohort, a separate validation cohort of over a hundred different subjects was used. High-throughput TCR immunosequencing, statistical association of individual TCRs with disease status, and machine learning were combined to predict cytomegalovirus infection status. The full study reports these points: A later analysis lacked HLA typing for the validation cohort, so it scored co-occurrence in that cohort across all 120 or so repertoires. In vitro tests confirmed that a few of the cytomegalovirus-associated TCR beta chains recognize cytomegalovirus antigens. The study listed 164 TCR beta chains as associated with cytomegalovirus. While some public TCRs were present in many individuals, most TCR sequences turned up only very rarely across donors. The classifier was reported to diagnose cytomegalovirus status with high specificity and sensitivity in both the original cohort and the validation cohort. According to the authors, the approach could potentially be generalized to other disease states and immunological phenotypes. Subsequent analysis determined that TCRs grouped into clusters in the first cohort also showed a tendency toward co-occurrence across the roughly 120 validation repertoires, and roughly 94% of cluster scores exceeded 0.

To prepare the library, the immunoSEQ multiplex PCR assay was applied. On the study's bioinformatics: To diagnose cytomegalovirus status from the catalog of TCR beta chain sequences, a statistical classification framework was built. TCRdb limited this immuneACCESS table to in-frame rearrangements with V and J called. A share of clones is missing; checked studies link under half to unresolved V genes, and the rest is unexplained. D and trimming come from the DNA, and the V and J calls and clone size come from that table. The sample table records some 240,000 clones; 70% to 90% of these occur just once. Roughly 1.2% of the sample goes to the ten largest clones. The CDR3 holds 13 amino acids from the cysteine to the phenylalanine. Kept here is only the CDR3 DNA, which spans 39 bases and is read in frame from base 1. The V and J ends are trimmed by 7 bases and 1 base, leaving 10 bases between them. CDR1 and CDR2, per the germline V gene (reference sequence), are MNHNY and SVGAGI.

Donors formed part of the validation cohort, which comprised about 130 subjects and was distinct from the first cohort of under 800 subjects. Notes on this clone: Its specific antigen is unknown. Per-nucleotide qualities are absent, and no much larger clonotype sits a single base away.

Sequenced: PBMCs. The sequence joins TRBV6-6 to TRBJ2-5, with the D gene not clear enough to name. This TCR derives from a woman under 40 in good health and CMV-seropositive. At the DNA level, the sequence is TGTGCCAGCACCGACGGGTTCCAAGAGACCCAGTACTTC. Its product reads: CASTDGFQETQYF.